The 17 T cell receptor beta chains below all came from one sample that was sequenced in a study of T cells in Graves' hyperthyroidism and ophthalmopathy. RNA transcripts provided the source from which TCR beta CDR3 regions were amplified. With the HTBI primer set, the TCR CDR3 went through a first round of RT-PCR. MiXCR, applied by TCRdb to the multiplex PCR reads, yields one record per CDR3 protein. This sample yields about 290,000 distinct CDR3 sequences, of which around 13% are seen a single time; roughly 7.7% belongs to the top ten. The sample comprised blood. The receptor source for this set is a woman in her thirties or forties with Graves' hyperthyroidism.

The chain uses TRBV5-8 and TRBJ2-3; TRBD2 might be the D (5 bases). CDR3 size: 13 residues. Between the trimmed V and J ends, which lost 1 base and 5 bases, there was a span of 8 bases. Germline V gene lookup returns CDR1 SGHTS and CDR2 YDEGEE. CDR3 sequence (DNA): TGTGCCAGCAGCTTGAGCGGCAGAGATACGCAGTATTTT. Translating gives CASSLSGRDTQYF. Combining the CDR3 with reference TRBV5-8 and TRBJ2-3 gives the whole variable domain EAGVTQSPTHLIKTRGQQATLRCSPISGHTSVYWYQQALGLGLQFLLWYDEGEERNRGNFPPRFSGRQFPNYSSELNVNALELEDSALYLCASSLSGRDTQYFGPGTRLTVL.

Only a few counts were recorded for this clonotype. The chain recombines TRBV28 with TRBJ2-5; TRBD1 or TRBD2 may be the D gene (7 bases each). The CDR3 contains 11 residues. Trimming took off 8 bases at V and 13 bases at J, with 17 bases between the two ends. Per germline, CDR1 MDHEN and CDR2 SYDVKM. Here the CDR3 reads CASVQGGLWYF. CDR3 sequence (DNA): TGTGCCAGCGTGCAGGGGGGGCTTTGGTACTTC.

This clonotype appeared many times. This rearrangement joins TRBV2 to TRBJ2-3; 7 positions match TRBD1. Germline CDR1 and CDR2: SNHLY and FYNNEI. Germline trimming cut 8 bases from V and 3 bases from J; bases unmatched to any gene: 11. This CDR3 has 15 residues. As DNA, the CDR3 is TGTGCCAGCTCCCTGACAGGGATGAGAACAGATACGCAGTATTTT. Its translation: CASSLTGMRTDTQYF.

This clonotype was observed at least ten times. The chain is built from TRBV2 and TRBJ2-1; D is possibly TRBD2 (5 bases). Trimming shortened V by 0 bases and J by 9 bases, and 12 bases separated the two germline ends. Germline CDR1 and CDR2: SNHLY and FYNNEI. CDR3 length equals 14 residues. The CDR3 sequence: CASSEAPRGREQFF. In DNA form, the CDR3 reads TGTGCCAGCAGTGAAGCTCCTCGGGGTCGTGAGCAGTTCTTC.

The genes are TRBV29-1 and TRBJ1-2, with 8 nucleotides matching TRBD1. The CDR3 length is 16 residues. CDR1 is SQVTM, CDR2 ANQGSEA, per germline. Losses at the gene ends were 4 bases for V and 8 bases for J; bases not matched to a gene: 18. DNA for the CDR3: TGCAGCGTTGGCAAGGGGAACGGACAGGGATTTGAAGGCTACACCTTC. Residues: CSVGKGNGQGFEGYTF.

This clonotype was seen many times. As DNA, the CDR3 is TGTGCCAGCAGTAGCCAGGGGGTCAACTATGGCTACACCTTC. It translates to CASSSQGVNYGYTF. The gene calls are TRBV6-1 and TRBJ1-2; TRBD1 aligns across 7 bases. Germline V CDR1 and CDR2: MNHNS, SASEGT. CDR3 size: 14 residues. Trimming cost V 5 bases and J 2 bases; bases outside gene matches: 5.

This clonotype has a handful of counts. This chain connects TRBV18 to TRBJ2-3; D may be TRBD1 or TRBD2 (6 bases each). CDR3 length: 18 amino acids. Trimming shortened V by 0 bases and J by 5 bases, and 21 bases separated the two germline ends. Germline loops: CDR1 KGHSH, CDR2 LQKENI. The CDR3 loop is CASSPPFSWGALEDTQYF. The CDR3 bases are TGTGCCAGCTCACCACCCTTCTCTTGGGGGGCGCTTGAAGATACGCAGTATTTT.

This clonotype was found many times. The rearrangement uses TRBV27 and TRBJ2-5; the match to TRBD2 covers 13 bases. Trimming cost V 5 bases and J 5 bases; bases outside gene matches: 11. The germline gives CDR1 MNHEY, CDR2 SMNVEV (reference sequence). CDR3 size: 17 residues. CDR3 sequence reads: CASSPRTSGRHKETQYF. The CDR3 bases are TGTGCCAGCAGTCCCCGGACTAGCGGGAGACACAAGGAGACCCAGTACTTC.

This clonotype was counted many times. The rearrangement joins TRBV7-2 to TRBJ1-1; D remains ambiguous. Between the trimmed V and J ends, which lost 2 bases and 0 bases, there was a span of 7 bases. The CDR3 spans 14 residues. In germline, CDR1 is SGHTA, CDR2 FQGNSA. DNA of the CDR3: TGTGCCAGCAGCTTATCATGGGTGAACACTGAAGCTTTCTTT. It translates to CASSLSWVNTEAFF.

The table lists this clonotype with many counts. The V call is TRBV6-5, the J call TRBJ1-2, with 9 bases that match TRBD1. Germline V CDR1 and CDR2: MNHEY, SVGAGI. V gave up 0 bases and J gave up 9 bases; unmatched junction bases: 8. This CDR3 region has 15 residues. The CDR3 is CASSYSGTGYLSYTF. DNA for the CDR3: TGTGCCAGCAGTTACTCTGGGACAGGGTATTTGAGCTACACCTTC.

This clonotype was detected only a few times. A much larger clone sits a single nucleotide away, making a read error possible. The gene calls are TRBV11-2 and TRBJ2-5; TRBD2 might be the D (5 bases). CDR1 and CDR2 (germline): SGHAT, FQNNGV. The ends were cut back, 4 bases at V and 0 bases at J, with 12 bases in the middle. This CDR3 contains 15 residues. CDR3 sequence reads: CASSSSGSYQETQYF. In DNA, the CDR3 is TGTGCCAGCAGCTCCTCGGGGTCATACCAAGAGACCCAGTACTTC.

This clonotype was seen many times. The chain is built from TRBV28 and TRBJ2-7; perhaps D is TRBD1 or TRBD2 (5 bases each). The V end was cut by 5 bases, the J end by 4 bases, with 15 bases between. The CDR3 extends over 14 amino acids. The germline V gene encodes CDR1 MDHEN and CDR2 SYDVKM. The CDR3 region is CASSLPGRSYEQYF. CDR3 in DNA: TGTGCCAGCAGTCTACCGGGGCGGTCGTACGAGCAGTACTTC.

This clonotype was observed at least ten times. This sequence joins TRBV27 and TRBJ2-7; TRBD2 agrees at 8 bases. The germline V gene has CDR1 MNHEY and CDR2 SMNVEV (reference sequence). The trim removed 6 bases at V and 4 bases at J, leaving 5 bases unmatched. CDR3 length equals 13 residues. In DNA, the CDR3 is TGTGCCAGCAGACGGGGGGGTCCTTACGAGCAGTACTTC. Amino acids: CASRRGGPYEQYF.

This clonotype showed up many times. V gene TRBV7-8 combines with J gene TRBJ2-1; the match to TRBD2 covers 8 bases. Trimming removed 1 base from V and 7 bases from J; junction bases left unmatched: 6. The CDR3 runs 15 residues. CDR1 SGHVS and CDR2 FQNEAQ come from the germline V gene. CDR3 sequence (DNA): TGTGCCAGCAGCTTAGTGAGGCGGGAGGAGAATGAGCAGTTCTTC. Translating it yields CASSLVRREENEQFF.

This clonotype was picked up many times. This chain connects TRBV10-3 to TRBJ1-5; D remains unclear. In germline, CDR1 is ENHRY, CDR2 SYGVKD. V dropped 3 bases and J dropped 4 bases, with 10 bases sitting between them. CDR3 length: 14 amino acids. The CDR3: CAISERAENQPQHF. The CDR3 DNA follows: TGTGCCATCAGTGAAAGGGCAGAAAATCAGCCCCAGCATTTT.

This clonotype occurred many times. This chain's CDR3 is CASSLVSRGEQYF. The CDR3 bases are TGTGCCAGCAGCTTAGTCTCCAGGGGTGAGCAGTACTTC. The rearrangement joins TRBV7-9 to TRBJ2-7, with D perhaps TRBD1 (6 bases). Trimming took 1 base from V and 7 from J, leaving 11 bases between them. In germline, CDR1 is SEHNR, CDR2 FQNEAQ (reference sequence). There are 13 residues in the CDR3. Drawing the rest from reference TRBV7-9 and TRBJ2-7, the complete variable domain is DTGVSQNPRHKITKRGQNVTFRCDPISEHNRLYWYRQTLGQGPEFLTYFQNEAQLEKSRLLSDRFSAERPKGSFSTLEIQRTEQGDSAMYLCASSLVSRGEQYFGPGTRLTVT.

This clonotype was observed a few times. CDR3 DNA sequence: TGTGCCAGCAGCGAGCTCGGACTAGCGAATTACATTCAGTACTTC. This gives the protein CASSELGLANYIQYF. V gene TRBV5-6 combines with J gene TRBJ2-4; 9 nucleotides agree with TRBD2. Germline trimming cut 4 bases from V and 8 bases from J; bases unmatched to any gene: 10. The CDR3 sequence is 15 residues long. CDR1 SGHDT and CDR2 YYEEEE come from the germline V gene.